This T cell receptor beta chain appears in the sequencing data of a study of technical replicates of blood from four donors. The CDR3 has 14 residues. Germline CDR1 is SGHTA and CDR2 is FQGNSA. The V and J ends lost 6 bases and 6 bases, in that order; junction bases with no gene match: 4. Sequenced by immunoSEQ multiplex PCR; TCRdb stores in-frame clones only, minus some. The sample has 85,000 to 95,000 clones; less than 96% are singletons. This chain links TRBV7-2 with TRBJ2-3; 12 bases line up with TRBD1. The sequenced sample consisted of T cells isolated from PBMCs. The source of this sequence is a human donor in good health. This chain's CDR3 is CASRGQGAHDTQYF. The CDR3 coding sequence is TGTGCCAGCAGGGGACAGGGGGCGCATGATACGCAGTATTTT. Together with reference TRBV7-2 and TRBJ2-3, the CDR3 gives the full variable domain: GAGVSQSPSNKVTEKGKDVELRCDPISGHTALYWYRQSLGQGLEFLIYFQGNSAPDKSGLPSDRFSAERTGGSVSTLTIQRTQQEDSAVYLCASRGQGAHDTQYFGPGTRLTVL.